Reported below is one TCR beta chain. The antigen is unknown. One entry per CDR3 protein results from TCRdb running MiXCR on the 5' RACE reads. The repertoire has 400,000 or so distinct CDR3 sequences, over 25% of them found once; the top ten carry about 6%. Germline assignment: CDR1 MNHEY and CDR2 SVGAGI. The CDR3 is 19 amino acids. The junction had 16 bases not matched to a gene; V was cut back by 1 base and J by 3 bases. This sample was taken from a study of identical twins' blood T cells. Study-wide results and caveats: Twins shared more top CDR3 clonotypes than unrelated donors did.

Sequencing input: PBMCs. The TCR was taken from a woman between 18 and 49 years old in good health. The chain combines TRBV6-5 with TRBJ2-7; TRBD1 agrees at 9 bases. The CDR3: CASSYLTYKIGTGNYEQYF. The CDR3 bases are TGTGCCAGCAGTTACTTAACATACAAAATAGGGACAGGGAACTACGAGCAGTACTTC.